This entry is about one TCR beta chain. Assay: immunoSEQ multiplex PCR; the TCRdb copy retains only in-frame clones and omits some. Among 140,000 to 150,000 clones listed, more than 85% were seen once. This specimen comes from a study of control samples from healthy donors and cancer patients. The sample consisted of blood. The TCR originated in a man aged 30 to 39 in good health.

This chain's CDR3 is CASSYSTVRGDYEQYF. The DNA of the CDR3 is TGTGCCAGCAGTTACTCGACGGTGCGGGGAGATTACGAGCAGTACTTC. The rearrangement links TRBV6-2 or TRBV6-3 to TRBJ2-7, with D perhaps TRBD2 (6 bases). The length of the CDR3 is 16 residues. Trimming cost V 0 bases and J 4 bases, with 16 bases left between them. The germline V gene has CDR1 MNHEY and CDR2 SVGEGT.